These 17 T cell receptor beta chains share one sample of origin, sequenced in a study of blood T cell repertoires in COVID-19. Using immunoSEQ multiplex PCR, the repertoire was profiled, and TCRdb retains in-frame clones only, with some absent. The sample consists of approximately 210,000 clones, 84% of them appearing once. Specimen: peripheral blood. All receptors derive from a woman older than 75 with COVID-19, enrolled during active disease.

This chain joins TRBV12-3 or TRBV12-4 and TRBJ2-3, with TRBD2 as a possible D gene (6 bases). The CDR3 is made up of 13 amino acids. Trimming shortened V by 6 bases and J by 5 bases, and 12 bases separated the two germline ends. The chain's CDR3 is CASSQLAVDTQYF. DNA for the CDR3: TGTGCCAGCAGCCAACTAGCAGTAGATACGCAGTATTTT.

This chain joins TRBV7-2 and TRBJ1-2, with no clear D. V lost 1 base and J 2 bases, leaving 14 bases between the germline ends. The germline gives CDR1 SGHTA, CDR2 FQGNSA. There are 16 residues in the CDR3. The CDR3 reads CASSLGGSQTNYGYTF. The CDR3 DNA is TGTGCCAGCAGCTTAGGTGGCAGCCAGACAAACTATGGCTACACCTTC.

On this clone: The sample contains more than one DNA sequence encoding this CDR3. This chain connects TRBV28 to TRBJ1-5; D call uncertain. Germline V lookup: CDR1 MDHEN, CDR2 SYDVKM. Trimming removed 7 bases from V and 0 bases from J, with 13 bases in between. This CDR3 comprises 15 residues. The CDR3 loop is CASTRGGYSNQPQHF. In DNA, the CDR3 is TGTGCCAGCACCCGCGGCGGGTATAGCAATCAGCCCCAGCATTTT.

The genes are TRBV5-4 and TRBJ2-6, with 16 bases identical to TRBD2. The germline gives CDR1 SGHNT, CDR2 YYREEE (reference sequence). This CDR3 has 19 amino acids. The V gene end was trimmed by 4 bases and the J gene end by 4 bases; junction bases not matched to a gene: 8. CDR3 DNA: TGTGCCAGCAGCCATGGGACTAGCGGGGGGGCAACAGGGGCCAACGTCCTGACTTTC. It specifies CASSHGTSGGATGANVLTF. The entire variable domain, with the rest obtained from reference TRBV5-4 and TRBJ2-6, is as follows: ETGVTQSPTHLIKTRGQQVTLRCSSQSGHNTVSWYQQALGQGPQFIFQYYREEENGRGNFPPRFSGLQFPNYSSELNVNALELDDSALYLCASSHGTSGGATGANVLTFGAGSRLTVL.

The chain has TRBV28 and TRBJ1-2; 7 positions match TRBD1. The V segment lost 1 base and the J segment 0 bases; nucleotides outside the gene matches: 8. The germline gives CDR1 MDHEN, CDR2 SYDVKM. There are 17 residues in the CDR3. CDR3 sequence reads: CASSLLVPGQTNYGYTF. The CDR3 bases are TGTGCCAGCAGTTTATTAGTCCCGGGACAGACTAACTATGGCTACACCTTC.

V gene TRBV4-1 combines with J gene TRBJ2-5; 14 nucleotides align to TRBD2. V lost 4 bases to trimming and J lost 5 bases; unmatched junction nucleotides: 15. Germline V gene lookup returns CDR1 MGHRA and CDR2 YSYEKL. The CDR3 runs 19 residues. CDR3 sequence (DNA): TGCGCCAGCAGCCTCCGAATGGTGGGACTAGCGGGGGCCGGGGAGACCCAGTACTTC. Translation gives CASSLRMVGLAGAGETQYF.

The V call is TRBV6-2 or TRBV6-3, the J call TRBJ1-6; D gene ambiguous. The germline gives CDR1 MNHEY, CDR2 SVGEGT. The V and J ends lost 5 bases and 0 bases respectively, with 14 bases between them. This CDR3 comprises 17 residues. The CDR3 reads CASSKNYRSSYNSPLHF. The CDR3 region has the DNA TGTGCCAGCAGTAAGAATTATCGGAGCTCCTATAATTCACCCCTCCACTTT.

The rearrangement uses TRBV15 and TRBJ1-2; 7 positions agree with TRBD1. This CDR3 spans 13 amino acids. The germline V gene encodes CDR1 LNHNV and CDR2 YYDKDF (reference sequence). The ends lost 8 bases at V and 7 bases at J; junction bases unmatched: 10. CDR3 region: CATRIGGVGGYTF. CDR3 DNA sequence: TGTGCCACCCGGATAGGGGGCGTGGGTGGCTACACCTTC.

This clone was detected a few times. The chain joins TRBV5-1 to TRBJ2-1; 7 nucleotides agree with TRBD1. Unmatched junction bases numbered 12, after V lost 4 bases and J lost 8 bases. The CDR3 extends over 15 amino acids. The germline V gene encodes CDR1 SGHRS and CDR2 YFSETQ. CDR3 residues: CASSLQGNSGHEQFF. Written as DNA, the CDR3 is TGCGCCAGCAGCCTACAGGGGAATAGTGGCCATGAGCAGTTCTTC.

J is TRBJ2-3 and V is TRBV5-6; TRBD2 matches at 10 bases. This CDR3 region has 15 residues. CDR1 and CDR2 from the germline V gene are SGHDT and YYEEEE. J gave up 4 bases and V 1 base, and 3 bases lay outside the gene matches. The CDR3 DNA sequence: TGTGCCAGCAGCTTGAGCGGGGGGGCGGCAGATACGCAGTATTTT. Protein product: CASSLSGGAADTQYF. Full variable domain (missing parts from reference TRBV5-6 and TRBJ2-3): DAGVTQSPTHLIKTRGQQVTLRCSPKSGHDTVSWYQQALGQGPQFIFQYYEEEERQRGNFPDRFSGHQFPNYSSELNVNALLLGDSALYLCASSLSGGAADTQYFGPGTRLTVL.

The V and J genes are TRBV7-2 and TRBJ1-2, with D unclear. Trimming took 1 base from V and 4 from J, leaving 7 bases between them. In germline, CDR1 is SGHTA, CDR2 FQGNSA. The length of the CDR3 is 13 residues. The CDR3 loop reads CASSLGQRYGYTF. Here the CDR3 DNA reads TGTGCCAGCAGCTTAGGGCAGCGCTATGGCTACACCTTC. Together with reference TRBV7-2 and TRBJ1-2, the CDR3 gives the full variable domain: GAGVSQSPSNKVTEKGKDVELRCDPISGHTALYWYRQSLGQGLEFLIYFQGNSAPDKSGLPSDRFSAERTGGSVSTLTIQRTQQEDSAVYLCASSLGQRYGYTFGSGTRLTVV.

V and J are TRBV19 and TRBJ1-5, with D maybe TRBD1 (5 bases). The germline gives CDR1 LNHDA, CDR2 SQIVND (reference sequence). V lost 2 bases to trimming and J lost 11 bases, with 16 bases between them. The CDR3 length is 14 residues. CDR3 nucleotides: TGTGCCAGTAGTATAAACGGGGAGGGGTCGTCCCAGCATTTT. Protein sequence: CASSINGEGSSQHF.

The CDR3 DNA reads as TGTGCCAGCAGCTTGGAGGGGAACACTGAAGCTTTCTTT. This sequence encodes CASSLEGNTEAFF. The V and J genes are TRBV7-9 and TRBJ1-1; D is unclear. CDR1 SEHNR and CDR2 FQNEAQ come from the germline V gene (reference sequence). Trimming took off 3 bases at V and 1 base at J, with 6 bases between the two ends. CDR3 size: 13 residues.

The CDR3 sequence: CASSPYNYGYTF. The CDR3 DNA reads TGTGCCAGCAGTCCTTATAACTATGGCTACACCTTC. The rearrangement links TRBV28 to TRBJ1-2, with D unresolved. Germline CDR1 MDHEN, CDR2 SYDVKM. CDR3 length: 12 amino acids. The V and J ends lost 5 bases and 1 base respectively, with 5 bases between them.

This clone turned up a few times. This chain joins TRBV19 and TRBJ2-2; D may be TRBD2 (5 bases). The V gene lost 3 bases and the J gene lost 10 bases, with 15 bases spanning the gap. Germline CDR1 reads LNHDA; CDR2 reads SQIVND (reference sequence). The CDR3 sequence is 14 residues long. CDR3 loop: CASSISDPGEELFF. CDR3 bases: TGTGCCAGTAGTATCTCTGATCCCGGGGAGGAGCTGTTTTTT.

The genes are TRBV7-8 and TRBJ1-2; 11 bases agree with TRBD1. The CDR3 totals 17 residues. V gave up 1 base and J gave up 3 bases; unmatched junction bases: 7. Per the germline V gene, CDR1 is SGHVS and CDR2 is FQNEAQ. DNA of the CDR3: TGTGCCAGCAGCTTAGAAGTGGGGACAGGGGGAGACTATGGCTACACCTTC. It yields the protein CASSLEVGTGGDYGYTF.

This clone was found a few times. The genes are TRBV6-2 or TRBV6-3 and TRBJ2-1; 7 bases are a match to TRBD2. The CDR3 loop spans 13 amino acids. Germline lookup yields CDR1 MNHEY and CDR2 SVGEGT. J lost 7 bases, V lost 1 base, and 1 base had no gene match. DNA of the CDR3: TGTGCCAGCAGTTACTGGGGAGGGAATGAGCAGTTCTTC. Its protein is CASSYWGGNEQFF.